This T cell receptor (beta chain) was retrieved from a study of blood T cell repertoires in COVID-19. Study information: The analysed material was cDNA or gDNA that came from T cells, B-cell-depleted T cells, or PBMCs.

Original methodology: Amplification from reference gene primers served as the basis for estimated nucleated cell counts. Produced via immunoSEQ multiplex PCR; TCRdb's table is partial and in-frame only. Clone size and V and J calls were adopted from that table, with D and trimming inferred from the DNA. The profile covers 300,000 or so clones, with about 90% appearing a single time and approximately 5% taken by the ten largest. Cohorts were based on clinical histories the participants reported. The sequence was collected from a woman aged 25-40 years who had recovered from COVID-19. Sample: PBMCs or T cells enriched from blood (not recorded which).

CDR3: CASSLAGVSTDTQYF. CDR3 DNA: TGTGCCAGCAGCTTAGCGGGCGTCAGCACAGATACGCAGTATTTT. The V call is TRBV7-3, the J call TRBJ2-3, with D possibly matching TRBD2 (5 bases). The CDR3 spans 15 residues. The V end was cut by 2 bases, the J end by 0 bases, with 9 bases between. Germline CDR1 and CDR2: SGHTA and FQGTGA.